The source of this T cell receptor beta chain is a study of STAT3 mutations in large granular lymphocyte leukemia. With regard to this clone: Its antigen is unidentified.

General study points: In T-cell large granular lymphocyte leukemia, about half of patients showed multiple immunodominant subclonotypes. Persisting codominant clonotypes may have hidden a small pathogenic clone.

CDR3 length: 16 amino acids. V shed 4 bases, J shed 5 bases, and the junction held 10 bases outside the gene matches. Germline-derived CDR1 and CDR2 are MGHRA and YSYEKL. Average productive template count per sample was around 40,000. This table comes from immunoSEQ multiplex PCR, and its TCRdb copy is limited to in-frame clones, with some not included. The sample shows fewer than 10,000 clones, 85% to 90% of them seen only once. The clonotype comes from a man older than 75 with T-cell large granular lymphocyte leukemia. Some clones in this sample may be carry-over from other donors' samples. Sequenced material: peripheral blood mononuclear cells. This rearrangement joins TRBV4-1 to TRBJ2-5; 10 bases fit TRBD1. The chain's CDR3 is CASSRRDRGLEETQYF. The CDR3 coding sequence is TGCGCCAGCAGCCGCCGGGACAGGGGATTGGAGGAGACCCAGTACTTC.